Each of the 26 T cell receptor beta chains below was sequenced from the same sample in a study of neurological immune-mediated disorders. TCRdb fed the 5' RACE reads into MiXCR, producing one record per CDR3 protein. Of approximately 25,000 distinct CDR3 sequences in the sample, roughly 20% were seen once. The specimen was PBMCs. The origin of the receptors is a woman aged 55-70 years in good health.

This clonotype was counted ten times or more. This chain connects TRBV5-5 to TRBJ2-7; D is unclear. The V gene lost 4 bases and the J gene lost 1 base, with 18 bases spanning the gap. This CDR3 has 16 residues. Per the germline V gene, CDR1 is SGHKS and CDR2 is YYEKEE (reference sequence). CDR3 in DNA: TGTGCCAGCAGCGTTGGGCGTCCGGACGGGTCCTACGAGCAGTACTTC. It yields the protein CASSVGRPDGSYEQYF.

This clonotype was counted at least ten times. CDR3 nucleotide sequence: TGCGCCAGCAGCTTGTCAGGGCGCACAGATACGCAGTATTTT. Translation gives CASSLSGRTDTQYF. The chain couples TRBV5-1 to TRBJ2-3, with a weak D call TRBD1 (5 bases). Looked up from germline, CDR1 is SGHRS and CDR2 is YFSETQ. The CDR3 extends over 14 amino acids. V lost 1 base and J 1 base, leaving 7 bases between the germline ends.

The sample holds many counts of this clonotype. This chain joins TRBV14 and TRBJ2-1; no clear D gene. V lost 0 bases and J lost 0, with 12 bases in between. The CDR3 extends over 17 amino acids. The germline gives CDR1 SGHDN, CDR2 FVKESK. The CDR3 nucleotides are TGTGCCAGCAGCCAAGATCTGAGGCGGACCTCCTACAATGAGCAGTTCTTC. As protein: CASSQDLRRTSYNEQFF.

This clonotype occurred many times. The chain combines TRBV12-3 or TRBV12-4 with TRBJ2-1, with TRBD2 matching 7 bases. V gave up 3 bases and J gave up 4 bases; unmatched junction bases: 9. The CDR3 length is 16 residues. The CDR3 is CASSFEASGLYNEQFF. The CDR3 coding sequence is TGTGCCAGCAGTTTCGAGGCTAGCGGACTATACAATGAGCAGTTCTTC.

This clonotype has at least ten counts. This chain connects TRBV6-1 to TRBJ1-3, with D perhaps TRBD1 (5 bases). There are 14 residues in the CDR3. Germline V lookup: CDR1 MNHNS, CDR2 SASEGT. V was trimmed by 7 bases and J by 0 bases, leaving 10 bases between them. The DNA of the CDR3 is TGTGCCAGCACGGGGCCCTACTCTGGAAACACCATATATTTT. Encoded protein: CASTGPYSGNTIYF.

This clonotype was observed at least ten times. This chain uses TRBV12-3 or TRBV12-4 with TRBJ2-2, with D perhaps TRBD1 or TRBD2 (5 bases each). V lost 5 bases to trimming and J lost 5 bases, with 12 bases between them. This CDR3 contains 14 residues. The CDR3 region is CASSGAGGTGELFF. The CDR3 DNA reads as TGTGCCAGCAGTGGAGCTGGGGGAACCGGGGAGCTGTTTTTT.

This clonotype was recorded many times. As DNA, the CDR3 is TGTGCCAGCAGCTCCGCTATTCCAATTGGACAGGGCTACACCTTC. Protein: CASSSAIPIGQGYTF. V and J are TRBV5-4 and TRBJ1-2, with a tentative D call TRBD1 (6 bases). The CDR3 is 15 residues long. The germline V and J ends were trimmed by 3 bases and 8 bases, with 20 bases remaining between them. Germline V gives CDR1 SGHNT, CDR2 YYREEE (reference sequence).

The rearrangement uses TRBV5-6 and TRBJ2-4; no clear D gene. CDR3 length: 15 amino acids. Per germline, CDR1 SGHDT and CDR2 YYEEEE. Deletions cut 4 bases from V and 0 bases from J, with 11 bases between. The CDR3 reads CASSQSGLAKNIQYF. The CDR3 region has the DNA TGTGCCAGCAGCCAGTCCGGGCTAGCCAAAAACATTCAGTACTTC.

This clonotype was counted many times. This chain joins TRBV15 and TRBJ2-7; 9 bases fit TRBD2. The V segment lost 0 bases and the J segment 5 bases; nucleotides outside the gene matches: 8. There are 16 residues in the CDR3. Germline loops: CDR1 LNHNV, CDR2 YYDKDF (reference sequence). The CDR3 here is CATSRDWAGGSDEQYF. DNA for the CDR3: TGTGCCACCAGCAGAGATTGGGCGGGAGGGTCCGACGAGCAGTACTTC.

This clonotype was detected many times. This chain connects TRBV5-5 to TRBJ2-7; D perhaps matches TRBD1 (5 bases). CDR1 and CDR2 (germline): SGHKS, YYEKEE (reference sequence). V gave up 1 base and J gave up 5 bases, with 16 bases separating them. This CDR3 has 15 residues. CDR3 region: CASSLLTQGVHEQYF. The CDR3 nucleotides are TGTGCCAGCAGCTTGCTGACCCAGGGCGTGCACGAGCAGTACTTC.

This clonotype was recorded at least ten times. This rearrangement joins TRBV7-2 to TRBJ2-3, with a tentative D call TRBD2 (5 bases). The germline V gene has CDR1 SGHTA and CDR2 FQGNSA. This CDR3 is 15 amino acids long. Trimming removed 3 bases from V and 1 base from J, with 11 bases in between. The CDR3, as DNA: TGTGCCAGCAGCTTTCCGGGGATGGGCACAGATACGCAGTATTTT. Its translation: CASSFPGMGTDTQYF. The complete variable domain, with remaining parts taken from reference TRBV7-2 and TRBJ2-3, reads GAGVSQSPSNKVTEKGKDVELRCDPISGHTALYWYRQSLGQGLEFLIYFQGNSAPDKSGLPSDRFSAERTGGSVSTLTIQRTQQEDSAVYLCASSFPGMGTDTQYFGPGTRLTVL.

V and J are TRBV7-8 and TRBJ2-5; 7 nucleotides match TRBD2. This CDR3 region has 13 residues. CDR1 is SGHVS and CDR2 is FQNEAQ in the germline V gene. After removal of 4 bases from V and 5 bases from J, the junction contained 4 bases not matched to a gene. The CDR3 DNA follows: TGTGCCAGCAGCTCTGGACTAGGCGAGACCCAGTACTTC. It yields the protein CASSSGLGETQYF.

This clonotype was found many times. V gene TRBV7-2 combines with J gene TRBJ2-7, with 9 bases lining up with TRBD2. Germline assignment: CDR1 SGHTA and CDR2 FQGNSA. The CDR3 covers 14 residues. The V segment lost 2 bases and the J segment 3 bases; nucleotides outside the gene matches: 2. The CDR3 spells CASSLNSGSYEQYF. The CDR3, as DNA: TGTGCCAGCAGCTTAAATAGCGGGAGCTACGAGCAGTACTTC.

By its share, this clonotype is medium-sized. The V call is TRBV5-1, the J call TRBJ1-1; 7 nucleotides line up with TRBD1. Germline V CDR1 and CDR2: SGHRS, YFSETQ. Unmatched junction bases numbered 19, after V lost 4 bases and J lost 4 bases. The CDR3 is made up of 18 amino acids. CDR3 bases: TGCGCCAGCAGCCCTCATGGAGGGGGCGATCCCAGGAGCACTGAAGCTTTCTTT. This gives the protein CASSPHGGGDPRSTEAFF.

This clonotype has just a few counts. The CDR3 DNA reads as TGTGCCAGCAGTGACCCGACAGGGGCCTATGGCTACACCTTC. As protein: CASSDPTGAYGYTF. This chain links TRBV6-1 with TRBJ1-2; TRBD1 matches 8 bases. CDR3 length: 14 residues. V shed 3 bases and J 4 bases; nucleotides not matched to a gene: 4. CDR1 is MNHNS and CDR2 is SASEGT in the germline V gene.

This clonotype was counted many times. V gene TRBV7-2 combines with J gene TRBJ2-2; no reliable D call. V dropped 5 bases and J dropped 10 bases, with 8 bases sitting between them. The CDR3 is made up of 11 amino acids. CDR1 is SGHTA and CDR2 is FQGNSA in the germline V gene. CDR3 protein: CASSPSEELFF. The CDR3 DNA sequence: TGTGCCAGCAGCCCTAGTGAGGAGCTGTTTTTT.

This clonotype was seen repeatedly, ten times or more. The V gene is TRBV7-6, the J gene TRBJ2-1, with 7 bases aligning to TRBD1. The V segment lost 5 bases and the J segment 1 base; nucleotides outside the gene matches: 11. The CDR3 runs to 17 residues. Per germline, CDR1 SGHVS and CDR2 FNYEAQ. The CDR3 loop is CASSLRQGLSSYNEQFF. The CDR3 DNA sequence: TGTGCCAGCAGCCTGCGACAGGGTTTGAGTTCCTACAATGAGCAGTTCTTC.

There are a few counts of this clonotype. This sequence joins TRBV12-5 and TRBJ1-5; possibly TRBD1 for D (5 bases). This CDR3 is 16 amino acids long. Germline V gives CDR1 LGHNT, CDR2 FRNRAP. Trimming removed 0 bases at V and 6 bases at J, with 15 bases between. The CDR3, as DNA: TGTGCTAGTGGTTTGGTACCAGGGTTCGATGGTCAGCCCCAGCATTTT. Protein product: CASGLVPGFDGQPQHF.

The sample holds many counts of this clonotype. The chain is built from TRBV11-2 and TRBJ2-5; 9 bases align to TRBD1. Looked up from germline, CDR1 is SGHAT and CDR2 is FQNNGV. The CDR3 length is 15 residues. The V gene end was trimmed by 4 bases and the J gene end by 2 bases; junction bases not matched to a gene: 5. CDR3 protein: CASSSTGGWQETQYF. The CDR3 nucleotides read TGTGCCAGCAGCTCGACAGGGGGATGGCAAGAGACCCAGTACTTC.

This clonotype was found many times. This rearrangement joins TRBV11-2 to TRBJ1-3; 10 bases match TRBD1. The CDR3 has 15 amino acids. Germline trimming cut 5 bases from V and 4 bases from J; bases unmatched to any gene: 5. The germline V gene has CDR1 SGHAT and CDR2 FQNNGV. Here the CDR3 DNA reads TGTGCCAGCAGCGTTGACAGGGGGCCAGGAAACACCATATATTTT. This encodes CASSVDRGPGNTIYF. Full variable domain (outside the CDR3, taken from reference TRBV11-2 and TRBJ1-3): EAGVAQSPRYKIIEKRQSVAFWCNPISGHATLYWYQQILGQGPKLLIQFQNNGVVDDSQLPKDRFSAERLKGVDSTLKIQPAKLEDSAVYLCASSVDRGPGNTIYFGEGSWLTVV.

This rearrangement joins TRBV4-2 to TRBJ1-2, with D perhaps TRBD1 (5 bases). V was trimmed by 8 bases and J by 6 bases, leaving 10 bases between them. Per germline, CDR1 LGHNA and CDR2 YNFKEQ. CDR3 length: 11 residues. CDR3 residues: CASQNRNGYTF. CDR3 nucleotides: TGTGCCAGCCAAAACAGGAATGGCTACACCTTC.

This clonotype came up many times. The rearrangement joins TRBV20-1 to TRBJ1-2; maybe TRBD1 (6 bases). V shed 6 bases and J shed 7 bases, with 12 bases lying between them. Germline CDR1 DFQATT, CDR2 SNEGSKA (reference sequence). The CDR3 sequence is 11 residues long. The CDR3 spells CSATQGSGYTF. The CDR3 bases are TGCAGTGCAACGCAGGGGTCTGGCTACACCTTC.

This clonotype has ten or more counts. The V and J genes are TRBV7-2 and TRBJ2-3, with TRBD2 matching over 10 bases. Looked up from germline, CDR1 is SGHTA and CDR2 is FQGNSA. J was trimmed by 5 bases and V by 5 bases; bases with no gene match: 16. CDR3 size: 18 residues. CDR3 DNA sequence: TGTGCCAGCAGCCCCCAGAGCGGGGGGGCCGAGGGATTAGATACGCAGTATTTT. It is translated as CASSPQSGGAEGLDTQYF.

This clonotype occurred many times. The CDR3 DNA follows: TGTGCCAGCAGCCGGGGACCTCACGCGCCCAATGAGCAGTTCTTC. This translates into CASSRGPHAPNEQFF. This chain joins TRBV7-8 and TRBJ2-1; the D gene could be TRBD1 or TRBD2 (5 bases each). Per germline, CDR1 SGHVS and CDR2 FQNEAQ. The ends were cut back, 5 bases at V and 6 bases at J, with 17 bases in the middle. The CDR3 contains 15 residues. Full variable domain (outside the CDR3, taken from reference TRBV7-8 and TRBJ2-1): GAGVSQSPRYKVAKRGQDVALRCDPISGHVSLFWYQQALGQGPEFLTYFQNEAQLDKSGLPSDRFFAERPEGSVSTLKIQRTQQEDSAVYLCASSRGPHAPNEQFFGPGTRLTVL.

This rearrangement joins TRBV6-1 to TRBJ1-2, with D unresolved. Trimming took 7 bases from V and 0 from J, leaving 15 bases between them. This CDR3 is built from 15 residues. Per germline, CDR1 MNHNS and CDR2 SASEGT. CDR3 nucleotide sequence: TGTGCCAGCACCGTTCAGAGGCAGACTAACTATGGCTACACCTTC. Its translation is CASTVQRQTNYGYTF.

The chain combines TRBV29-1 with TRBJ2-1, with D perhaps being TRBD1 or TRBD2 (5 bases each). The CDR3 contains 13 residues. V lost 3 bases, J lost 6 bases, and 12 bases lay in between. Per germline, CDR1 SQVTM and CDR2 ANQGSEA. CDR3 bases: TGCAGCGTTGACGGGGCGTCTCCCAATGAGCAGTTCTTC. Translated: CSVDGASPNEQFF.